These 6 T cell receptor beta chains were all obtained from the same sample, sequenced in a study of technical replicates of blood from several donors. Using immunoSEQ multiplex PCR, the repertoire was profiled, and TCRdb retains in-frame clones only, with some absent. Among about 84,000 clones listed, roughly 93% were seen once. Sequencing was carried out using T cells isolated from PBMCs. The receptors were sampled from a human donor in good health.

V gene TRBV11-3 combines with J gene TRBJ1-1, with TRBD1 matching 11 bases. The CDR3 is made up of 17 amino acids. The V gene end was trimmed by 5 bases and the J gene end by 3 bases; junction bases not matched to a gene: 11. Germline-derived CDR1 and CDR2 are SGHNT and YENEEA. The CDR3 spells CASSLGDRGLQDTEAFF. The CDR3 DNA is TGTGCCAGCAGCCTAGGGGACAGGGGGTTACAGGACACTGAAGCTTTCTTT.

This clone came up once. This sequence joins TRBV2 and TRBJ1-4; TRBD1 matches 7 bases. Germline V lookup: CDR1 SNHLY, CDR2 FYNNEI. The CDR3 contains 15 residues. Trimming removed 0 bases from V and 4 bases from J; junction bases left unmatched: 2. CDR3 sequence (DNA): TGTGCCAGCAGTGAAGCGCGACAGGGTAATGAAAAACTGTTTTTT. Protein sequence: CASSEARQGNEKLFF.

The chain joins TRBV27 to TRBJ2-7, with 10 bases matching TRBD1. The CDR3 extends over 15 amino acids. The germline V gene encodes CDR1 MNHEY and CDR2 SMNVEV (reference sequence). V trimming: 5 bases; J trimming: 1 base; junction bases outside the gene matches: 5. This CDR3 is CASSPGQGGSYEQYF. The CDR3 DNA reads TGTGCCAGCAGTCCTGGACAGGGGGGGTCCTACGAGCAGTACTTC.

The chain combines TRBV7-6 with TRBJ2-1; a possible D gene is TRBD1 (6 bases). Deletions cut 4 bases from V and 4 bases from J, with 11 bases between. Germline V gene data show CDR1 as SGHVS and CDR2 as FNYEAQ. The CDR3 runs 14 residues. This chain's CDR3 is CASSYQTGYNEQFF. For the CDR3, the DNA is TGTGCCAGCAGCTACCAAACAGGGTACAATGAGCAGTTCTTC.

The rearrangement joins TRBV10-3 to TRBJ1-6, with 8 bases lining up with TRBD1. Germline assignment: CDR1 ENHRY and CDR2 SYGVKD. V gave up 7 bases and J gave up 7 bases; unmatched junction bases: 3. CDR3 length equals 13 residues. CDR3 residues: CAIKGDRNSPLHF. CDR3 nucleotide sequence: TGTGCCATCAAGGGGGACAGGAATTCACCCCTCCACTTT.

The chain carries TRBV6-1 and TRBJ2-1; D remains ambiguous. V was clipped by 6 bases and J by 2 bases, with 14 bases between them. CDR1 and CDR2 (germline): MNHNS, SASEGT. This CDR3 is built from 15 residues. The CDR3 reads CASRELGDTYNEQFF. In nucleotides, the CDR3 is TGTGCCAGCAGGGAATTAGGCGACACCTACAATGAGCAGTTCTTC.